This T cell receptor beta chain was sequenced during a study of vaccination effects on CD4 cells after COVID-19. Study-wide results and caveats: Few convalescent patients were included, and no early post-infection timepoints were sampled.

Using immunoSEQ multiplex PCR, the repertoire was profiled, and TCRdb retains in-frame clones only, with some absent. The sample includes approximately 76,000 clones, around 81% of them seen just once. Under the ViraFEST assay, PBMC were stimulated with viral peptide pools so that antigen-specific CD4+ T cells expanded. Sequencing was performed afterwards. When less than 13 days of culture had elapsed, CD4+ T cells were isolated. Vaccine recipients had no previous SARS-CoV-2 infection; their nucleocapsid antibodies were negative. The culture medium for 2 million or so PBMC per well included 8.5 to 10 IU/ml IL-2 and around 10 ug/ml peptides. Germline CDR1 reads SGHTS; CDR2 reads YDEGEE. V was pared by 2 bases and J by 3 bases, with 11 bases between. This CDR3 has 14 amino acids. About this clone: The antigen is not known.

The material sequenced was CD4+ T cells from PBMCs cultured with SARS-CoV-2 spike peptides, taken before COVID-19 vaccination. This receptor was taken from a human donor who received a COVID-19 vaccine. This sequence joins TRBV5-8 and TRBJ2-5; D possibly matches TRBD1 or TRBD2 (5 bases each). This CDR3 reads CASSLEGWKETQYF. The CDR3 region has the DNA TGTGCCAGCAGCTTAGAGGGGTGGAAAGAGACCCAGTACTTC.